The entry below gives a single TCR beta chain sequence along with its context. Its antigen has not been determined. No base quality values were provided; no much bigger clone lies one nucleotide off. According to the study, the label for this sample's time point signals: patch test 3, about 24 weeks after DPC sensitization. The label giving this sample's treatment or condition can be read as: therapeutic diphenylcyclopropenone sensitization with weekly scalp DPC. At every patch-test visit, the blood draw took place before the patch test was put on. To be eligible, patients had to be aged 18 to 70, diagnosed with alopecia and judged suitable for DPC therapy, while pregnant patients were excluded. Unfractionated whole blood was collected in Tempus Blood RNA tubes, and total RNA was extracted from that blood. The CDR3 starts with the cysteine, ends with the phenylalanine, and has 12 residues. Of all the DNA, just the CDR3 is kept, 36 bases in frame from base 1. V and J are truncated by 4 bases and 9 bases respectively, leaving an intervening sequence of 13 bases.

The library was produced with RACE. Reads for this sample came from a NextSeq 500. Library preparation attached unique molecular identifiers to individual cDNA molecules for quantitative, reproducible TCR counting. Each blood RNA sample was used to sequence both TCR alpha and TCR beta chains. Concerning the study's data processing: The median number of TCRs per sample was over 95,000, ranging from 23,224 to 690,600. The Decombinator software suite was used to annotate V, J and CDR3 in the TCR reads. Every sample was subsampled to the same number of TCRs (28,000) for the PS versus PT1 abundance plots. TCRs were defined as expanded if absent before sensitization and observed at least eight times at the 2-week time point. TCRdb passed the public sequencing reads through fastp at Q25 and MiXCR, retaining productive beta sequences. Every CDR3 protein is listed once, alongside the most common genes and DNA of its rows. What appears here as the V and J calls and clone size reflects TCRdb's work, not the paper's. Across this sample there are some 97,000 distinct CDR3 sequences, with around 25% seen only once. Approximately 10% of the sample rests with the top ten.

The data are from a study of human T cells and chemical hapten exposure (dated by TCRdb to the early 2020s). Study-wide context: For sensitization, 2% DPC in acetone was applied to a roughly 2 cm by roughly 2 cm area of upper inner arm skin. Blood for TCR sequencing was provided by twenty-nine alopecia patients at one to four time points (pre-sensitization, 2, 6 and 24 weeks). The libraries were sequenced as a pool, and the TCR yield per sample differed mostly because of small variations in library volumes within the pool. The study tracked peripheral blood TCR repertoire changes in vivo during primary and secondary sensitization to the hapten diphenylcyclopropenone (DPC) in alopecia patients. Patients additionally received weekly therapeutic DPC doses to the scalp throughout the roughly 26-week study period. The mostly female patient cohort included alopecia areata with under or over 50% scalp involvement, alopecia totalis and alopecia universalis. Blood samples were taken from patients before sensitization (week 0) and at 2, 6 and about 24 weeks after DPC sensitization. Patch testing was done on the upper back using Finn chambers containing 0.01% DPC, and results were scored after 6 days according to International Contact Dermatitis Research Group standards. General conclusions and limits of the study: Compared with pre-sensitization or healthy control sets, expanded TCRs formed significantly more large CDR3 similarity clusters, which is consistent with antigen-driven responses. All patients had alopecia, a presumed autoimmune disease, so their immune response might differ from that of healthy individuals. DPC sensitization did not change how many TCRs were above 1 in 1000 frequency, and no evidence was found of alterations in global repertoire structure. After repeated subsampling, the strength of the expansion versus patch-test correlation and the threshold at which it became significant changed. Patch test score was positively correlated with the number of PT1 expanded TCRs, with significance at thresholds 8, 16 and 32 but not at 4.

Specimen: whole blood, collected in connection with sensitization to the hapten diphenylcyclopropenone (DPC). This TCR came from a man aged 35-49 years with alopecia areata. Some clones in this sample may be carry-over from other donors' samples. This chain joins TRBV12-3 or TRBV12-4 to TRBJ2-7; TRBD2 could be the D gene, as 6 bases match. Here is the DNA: TGTGCCAGCAGTTCGCAGGGACTCGTGCAGTACTTC. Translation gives CASSSQGLVQYF.